This is a list of T cell receptor beta chains from one sample in a study of cytomegalovirus exposure and HLA in healthy donors. Here immunoSEQ multiplex PCR was the method, and the copy in TCRdb shows in-frame clones only, minus some. The profile covers tens of thousands of clones, with 53% appearing a single time and around 6.2% taken by the ten largest. Material for sequencing was PBMCs. The receptors here all came from a middle-aged woman in good health and CMV-seropositive. CDR3s include the opening cysteine and the closing phenylalanine or tryptophan. Each record gives: V gene, J gene, CDR3 protein.

V gene: TRBV5-1; J gene: TRBJ1-1; CDR3 protein: CASSLPGSAEAFF
V gene: TRBV28; J gene: TRBJ2-3; CDR3 protein: CASSLRGLAGGTDTQYF
V gene: TRBV30; J gene: TRBJ2-5; CDR3 protein: CAWRGQGVETQYF
V gene: TRBV30; J gene: TRBJ1-4; CDR3 protein: CAWSFSSAPGTSNEKLFF
V gene: TRBV10-3; J gene: TRBJ2-7; CDR3 protein: CAISESGRDKGSYEQYF
V gene: TRBV6-1; J gene: TRBJ2-3; CDR3 protein: CASNERGRTDTQYF
V gene: TRBV6-1; J gene: TRBJ2-5; CDR3 protein: CASSDRGTQYF
V gene: TRBV2; J gene: TRBJ1-5; CDR3 protein: CASSEGQGEQPQHF
V gene: TRBV7-2; J gene: TRBJ2-1; CDR3 protein: CASSLVVRTYNEQFF
V gene: TRBV2; J gene: TRBJ1-1; CDR3 protein: CASSSGEAFF
V gene: TRBV7-8; J gene: TRBJ2-3; CDR3 protein: CASSYHLAGVADTQYF
V gene: TRBV5-1; J gene: TRBJ2-7; CDR3 protein: CASSPGLNSYEQYF
V gene: TRBV7-9; J gene: TRBJ1-6; CDR3 protein: CASSLETGGNSPLHF
V gene: TRBV4-3; J gene: TRBJ2-2; CDR3 protein: CASSQVYHWLAGGPGTGELFF
V gene: TRBV11-3; J gene: TRBJ2-4; CDR3 protein: CASSGSQGYGKNIQYF
V gene: TRBV14; J gene: TRBJ2-5; CDR3 protein: CASSQVDYRETQYF
V gene: TRBV4-2; J gene: TRBJ1-5; CDR3 protein: CASSQDGGQGGRTQPQHF
V gene: TRBV7-2; J gene: TRBJ2-5; CDR3 protein: CASSFTTYQETQYF
V gene: TRBV4-3; J gene: TRBJ2-5; CDR3 protein: CASSHDRARGTQYF
V gene: TRBV18; J gene: TRBJ1-1; CDR3 protein: CASSPSVAQNTEAFF
V gene: TRBV7-6; J gene: TRBJ2-3; CDR3 protein: CASSLVAGGTDTQYF
V gene: TRBV4-3; J gene: TRBJ1-1; CDR3 protein: CASSRAGQNTEAFF
V gene: TRBV5-1; J gene: TRBJ2-1; CDR3 protein: CASSLNGYNEQFF
V gene: TRBV29-1; J gene: TRBJ2-5; CDR3 protein: CSVGGGTGREETQYF
V gene: TRBV2; J gene: TRBJ1-2; CDR3 protein: CASSELQGRSGYTF
V gene: TRBV10-1; J gene: TRBJ2-5; CDR3 protein: CASSERGGQETQYF